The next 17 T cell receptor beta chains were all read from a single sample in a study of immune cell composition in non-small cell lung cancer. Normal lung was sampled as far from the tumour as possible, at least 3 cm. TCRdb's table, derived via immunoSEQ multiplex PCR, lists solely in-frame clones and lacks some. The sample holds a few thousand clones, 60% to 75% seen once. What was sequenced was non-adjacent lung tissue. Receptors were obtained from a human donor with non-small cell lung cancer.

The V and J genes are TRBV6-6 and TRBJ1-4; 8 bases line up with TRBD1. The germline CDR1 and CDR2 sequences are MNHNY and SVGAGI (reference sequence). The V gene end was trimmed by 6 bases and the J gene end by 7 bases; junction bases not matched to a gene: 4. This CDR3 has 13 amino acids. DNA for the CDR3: TGTGCCAGCAGACCAGGGGGCTTTGAAAAACTGTTTTTT. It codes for CASRPGGFEKLFF.

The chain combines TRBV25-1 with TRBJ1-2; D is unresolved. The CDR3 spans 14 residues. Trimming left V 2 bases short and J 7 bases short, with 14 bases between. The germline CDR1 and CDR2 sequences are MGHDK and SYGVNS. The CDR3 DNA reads TGTGCCAGCAGTGAACCCGGGGTCTATCTTGGCTACACCTTC. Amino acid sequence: CASSEPGVYLGYTF.

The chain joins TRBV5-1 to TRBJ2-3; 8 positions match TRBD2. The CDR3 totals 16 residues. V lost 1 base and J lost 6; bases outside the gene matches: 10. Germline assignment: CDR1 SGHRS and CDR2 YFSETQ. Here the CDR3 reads CASSLMERGRGDTQYF. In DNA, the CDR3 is TGCGCCAGCAGCTTGATGGAGCGGGGGCGCGGGGATACGCAGTATTTT.

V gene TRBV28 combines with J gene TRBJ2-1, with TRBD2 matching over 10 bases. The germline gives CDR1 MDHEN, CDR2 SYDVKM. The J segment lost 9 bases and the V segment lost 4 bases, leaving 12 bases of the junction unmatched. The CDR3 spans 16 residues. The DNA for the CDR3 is TGTGCCAGCAGTTACCAGAAAGGGAGCGGGGGGGCTGAGCAGTTCTTC. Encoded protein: CASSYQKGSGGAEQFF. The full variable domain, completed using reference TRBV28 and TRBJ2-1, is DVKVTQSSRYLVKRTGEKVFLECVQDMDHENMFWYRQDPGLGLRLIYFSYDVKMKEKGDIPEGYSVSREKKERFSLILESASTNQTSMYLCASSYQKGSGGAEQFFGPGTRLTVL.

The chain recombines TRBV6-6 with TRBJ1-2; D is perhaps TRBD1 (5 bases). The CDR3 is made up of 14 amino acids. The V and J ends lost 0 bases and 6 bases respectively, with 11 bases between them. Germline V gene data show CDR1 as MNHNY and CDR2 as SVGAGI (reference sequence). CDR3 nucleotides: TGTGCCAGCAGTTACTCAACCCAGGGTAATGGCTACACCTTC. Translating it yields CASSYSTQGNGYTF.

The CDR3 DNA follows: TGTGCCAGCAGCTTGACAGGTGGCGGGGCCAACGTCCTGACTTTC. Protein product: CASSLTGGGANVLTF. The rearrangement links TRBV5-4 to TRBJ2-6; the D gene is possibly TRBD1 (5 bases). The CDR3 is 15 residues long. V gave up 1 base and J gave up 4 bases, with 9 bases separating them. The germline V gene encodes CDR1 SGHNT and CDR2 YYREEE (reference sequence).

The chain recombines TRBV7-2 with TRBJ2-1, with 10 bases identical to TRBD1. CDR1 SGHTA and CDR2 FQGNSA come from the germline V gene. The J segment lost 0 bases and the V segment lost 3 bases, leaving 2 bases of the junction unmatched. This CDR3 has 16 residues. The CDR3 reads CASSFRQGASYNEQFF. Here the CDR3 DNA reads TGTGCCAGCAGCTTTAGACAGGGGGCCTCCTACAATGAGCAGTTCTTC.

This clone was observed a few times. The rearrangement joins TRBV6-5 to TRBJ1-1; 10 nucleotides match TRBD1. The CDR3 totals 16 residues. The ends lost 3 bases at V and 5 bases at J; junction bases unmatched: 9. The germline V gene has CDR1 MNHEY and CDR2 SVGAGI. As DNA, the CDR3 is TGTGCCAGCAGTTATAGAGGGACAGGGGATGGAACTGAAGCTTTCTTT. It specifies CASSYRGTGDGTEAFF.

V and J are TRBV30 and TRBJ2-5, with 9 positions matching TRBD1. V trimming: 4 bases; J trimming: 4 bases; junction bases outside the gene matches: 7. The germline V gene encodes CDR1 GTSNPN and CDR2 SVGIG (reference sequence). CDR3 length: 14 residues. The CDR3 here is CAWTPDRGGETQYF. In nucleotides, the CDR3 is TGTGCCTGGACCCCGGACAGGGGAGGAGAGACCCAGTACTTC.

CDR3 DNA: TGTGCCTGGAGTATACAGGGGGCCCAATTGGGGACCAAAAACATTCAGTACTTC. Translating it yields CAWSIQGAQLGTKNIQYF. The chain links TRBV30 to TRBJ2-4, with TRBD1 matching 9 bases. CDR1 and CDR2 (germline): GTSNPN, SVGIG (reference sequence). V was pared by 2 bases and J by 2 bases, with 13 bases of the junction left unmatched. The CDR3 is made up of 18 amino acids.

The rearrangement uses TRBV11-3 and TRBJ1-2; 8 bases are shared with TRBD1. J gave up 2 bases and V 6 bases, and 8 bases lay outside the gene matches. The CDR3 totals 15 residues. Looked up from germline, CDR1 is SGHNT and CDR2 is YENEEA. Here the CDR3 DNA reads TGTGCCAGCAGACCAGGACAGGGAGACAACTATGGCTACACCTTC. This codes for CASRPGQGDNYGYTF.

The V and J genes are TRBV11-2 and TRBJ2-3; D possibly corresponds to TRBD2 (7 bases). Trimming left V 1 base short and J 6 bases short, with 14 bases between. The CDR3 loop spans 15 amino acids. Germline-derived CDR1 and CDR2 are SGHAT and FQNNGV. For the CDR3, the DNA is TGTGCCAGCAGCTTAGTGGGGGGGCCACCCGATACGCAGTATTTT. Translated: CASSLVGGPPDTQYF. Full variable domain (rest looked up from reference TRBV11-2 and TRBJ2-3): EAGVAQSPRYKIIEKRQSVAFWCNPISGHATLYWYQQILGQGPKLLIQFQNNGVVDDSQLPKDRFSAERLKGVDSTLKIQPAKLEDSAVYLCASSLVGGPPDTQYFGPGTRLTVL.

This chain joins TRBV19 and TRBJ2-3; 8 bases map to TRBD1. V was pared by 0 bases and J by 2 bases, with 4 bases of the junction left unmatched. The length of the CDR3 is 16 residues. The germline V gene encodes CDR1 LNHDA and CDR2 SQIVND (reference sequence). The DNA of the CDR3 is TGTGCCAGTAGTATAGACCCAGGGGGCGTCACAGATACGCAGTATTTT. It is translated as CASSIDPGGVTDTQYF. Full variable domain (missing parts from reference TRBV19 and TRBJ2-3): DGGITQSPKYLFRKEGQNVTLSCEQNLNHDAMYWYRQDPGQGLRLIYYSQIVNDFQKGDIAEGYSVSREKKESFPLTVTSAQKNPTAFYLCASSIDPGGVTDTQYFGPGTRLTVL.

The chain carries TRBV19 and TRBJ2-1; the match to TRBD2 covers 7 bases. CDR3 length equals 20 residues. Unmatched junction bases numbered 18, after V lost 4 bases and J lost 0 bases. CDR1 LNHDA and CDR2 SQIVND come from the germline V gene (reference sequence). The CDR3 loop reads CASSTQRRATSASSYNEQFF. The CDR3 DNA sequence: TGTGCCAGTAGTACCCAGAGAAGAGCTACTAGCGCTAGCTCCTACAATGAGCAGTTCTTC.

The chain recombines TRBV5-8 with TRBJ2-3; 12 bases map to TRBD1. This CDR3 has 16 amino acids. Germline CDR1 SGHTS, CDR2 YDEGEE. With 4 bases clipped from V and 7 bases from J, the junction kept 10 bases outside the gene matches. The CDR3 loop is CASSAGTGGMKNTQYF. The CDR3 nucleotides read TGTGCCAGCAGCGCCGGGACAGGGGGCATGAAAAATACGCAGTATTTT.

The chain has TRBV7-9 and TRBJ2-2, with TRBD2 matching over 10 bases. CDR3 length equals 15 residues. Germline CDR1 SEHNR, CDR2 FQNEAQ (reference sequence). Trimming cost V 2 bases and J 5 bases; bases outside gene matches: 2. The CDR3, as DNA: TGTGCCAGCAGCTTATTAGCGGGAGGAACCGGGGAGCTGTTTTTT. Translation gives CASSLLAGGTGELFF.

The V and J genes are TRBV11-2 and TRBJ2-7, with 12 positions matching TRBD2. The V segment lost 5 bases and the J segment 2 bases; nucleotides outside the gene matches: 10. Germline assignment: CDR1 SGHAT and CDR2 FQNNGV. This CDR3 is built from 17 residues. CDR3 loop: CASSIRLAGGPPYEQYV. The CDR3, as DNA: TGTGCCAGCAGCATTAGGCTAGCGGGAGGGCCTCCCTACGAGCAGTACGTC.